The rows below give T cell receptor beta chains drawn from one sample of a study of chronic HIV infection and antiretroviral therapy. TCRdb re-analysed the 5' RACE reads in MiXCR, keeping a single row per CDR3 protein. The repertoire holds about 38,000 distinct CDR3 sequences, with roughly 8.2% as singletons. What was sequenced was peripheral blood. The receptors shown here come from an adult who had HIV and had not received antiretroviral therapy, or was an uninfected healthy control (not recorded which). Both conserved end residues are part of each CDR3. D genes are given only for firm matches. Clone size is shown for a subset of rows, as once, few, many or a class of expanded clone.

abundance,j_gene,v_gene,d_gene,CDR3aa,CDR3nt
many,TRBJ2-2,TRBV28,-,CATMAGGPGELFF,TGTGCCACCATGGCTGGTGGACCCGGGGAGCTGTTTTTT
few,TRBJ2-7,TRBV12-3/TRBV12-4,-,CASSFGGVAYEQYF,TGTGCCAGCAGTTTCGGCGGTGTCGCCTACGAGCAGTACTTC
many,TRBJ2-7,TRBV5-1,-,CASSFRTAISYEQYF,TGCGCCAGCAGCTTCAGGACAGCCATTTCCTACGAGCAGTACTTC
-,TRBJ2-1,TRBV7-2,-,CASSLAASSYNEQFF,TGTGCCAGCAGCTTAGCGGCTAGCTCCTACAATGAGCAGTTCTTC
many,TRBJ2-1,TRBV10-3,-,CAIRNLPGNGEQFF,TGTGCCATCAGGAATTTACCAGGAAATGGAGAGCAGTTCTTC
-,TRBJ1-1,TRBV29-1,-,CSVAGRLYTEAFF,TGCAGCGTTGCAGGGAGACTTTACACTGAAGCTTTCTTT
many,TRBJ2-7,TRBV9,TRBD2,CASSAGLLTYEQYF,TGTGCCAGCAGCGCGGGACTACTCACCTACGAGCAGTACTTC
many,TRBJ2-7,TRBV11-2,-,CASTLRGGIYYEQYF,TGTGCCAGCACCCTCCGAGGGGGTATCTACTACGAGCAGTACTTC
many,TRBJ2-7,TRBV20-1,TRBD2,CSARHGAGGYEQYF,TGCAGTGCTAGGCATGGGGCGGGAGGTTACGAGCAGTACTTC
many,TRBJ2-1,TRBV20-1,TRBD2,CSAPRPTSGSDEQFF,TGCAGTGCCCCTAGGCCGACTAGCGGGAGTGATGAGCAGTTCTTC
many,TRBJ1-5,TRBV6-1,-,CASSESGLNQPQHF,TGTGCCAGCAGTGAATCGGGGCTCAATCAGCCCCAGCATTTT
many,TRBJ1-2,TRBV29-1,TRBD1,CSVGTGDGYGYTF,TGCAGCGTTGGGACAGGGGACGGCTATGGCTACACCTTC
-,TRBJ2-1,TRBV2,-,CASSPTTVSEQFF,TGTGCCAGCAGTCCAACGACAGTTTCTGAGCAGTTCTTC
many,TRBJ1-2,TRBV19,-,CASKEGDWDYGYTF,TGTGCCAGTAAGGAGGGTGACTGGGACTATGGCTACACCTTC
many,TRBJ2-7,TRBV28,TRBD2,CAGGLAGGYEQYF,TGTGCCGGAGGACTAGCGGGAGGATACGAGCAGTACTTC
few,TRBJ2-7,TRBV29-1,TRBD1,CSVRDRGPYEQYF,TGCAGCGTAAGGGACAGGGGCCCCTACGAGCAGTACTTC
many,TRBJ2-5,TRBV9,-,CASSVVGGQETQYF,TGTGCCAGCAGCGTAGTGGGGGGCCAAGAGACCCAGTACTTC
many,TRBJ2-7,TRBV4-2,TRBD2,CASSQPGTSGSYEQYF,TGTGCCAGCAGCCAACCCGGGACTAGCGGCTCCTACGAGCAGTACTTC
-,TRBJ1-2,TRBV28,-,CASTPVGIDYGYTF,TGTGCCAGCACCCCCGTAGGGATTGACTATGGCTACACCTTC
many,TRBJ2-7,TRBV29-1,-,CSVAESDEQYF,TGCAGCGTGGCAGAGTCCGACGAGCAGTACTTC
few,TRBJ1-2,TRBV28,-,CASSLWESEIYGYTF,TGTGCCAGCAGTTTATGGGAGTCGGAAATTTATGGCTACACCTTC
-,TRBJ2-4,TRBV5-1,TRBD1,CASSLVSGGREEAKNIQYF,TGCGCCAGCAGCTTGGTTTCAGGGGGCCGTGAGGAGGCCAAAAACATTCAGTACTTC
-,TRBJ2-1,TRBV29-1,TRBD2,CSDGGGGAYNEQFF,TGCAGCGATGGAGGCGGGGGGGCCTACAATGAGCAGTTCTTC
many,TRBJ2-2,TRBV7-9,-,CASSAAAITGELFF,TGTGCCAGCAGCGCCGCTGCCATAACCGGGGAGCTGTTTTTT
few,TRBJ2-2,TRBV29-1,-,CSVTGTLNTGELFF,TGCAGCGTCACCGGGACATTGAACACCGGGGAGCTGTTTTTT
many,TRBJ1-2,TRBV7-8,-,CASSPPYRDGYTF,TGTGCCAGCAGCCCCCCGTACAGGGATGGCTACACCTTC
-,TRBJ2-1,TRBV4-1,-,CASSQAGDPYNEQFF,TGCGCCAGCAGCCAAGCAGGGGACCCCTACAATGAGCAGTTCTTC
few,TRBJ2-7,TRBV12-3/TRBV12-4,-,CASSLRGSYEQYF,TGTGCCAGCAGTTTAAGGGGGTCCTACGAGCAGTACTTC
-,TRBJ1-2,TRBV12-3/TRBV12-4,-,CASSPSRDTRNYGYTF,TGTGCCAGCAGTCCAAGCCGGGACACGCGGAACTATGGCTACACCTTC